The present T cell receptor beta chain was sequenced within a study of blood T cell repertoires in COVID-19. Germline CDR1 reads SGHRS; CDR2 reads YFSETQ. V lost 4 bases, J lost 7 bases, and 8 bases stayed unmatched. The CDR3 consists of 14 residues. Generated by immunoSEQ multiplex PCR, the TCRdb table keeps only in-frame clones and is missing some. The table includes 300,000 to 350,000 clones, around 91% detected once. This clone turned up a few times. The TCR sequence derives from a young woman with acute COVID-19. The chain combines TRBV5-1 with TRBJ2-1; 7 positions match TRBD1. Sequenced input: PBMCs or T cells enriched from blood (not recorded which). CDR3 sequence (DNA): TGCGCCAGCAGCCCTGGACAGGCCTCTAATGAGCAGTTCTTC. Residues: CASSPGQASNEQFF.